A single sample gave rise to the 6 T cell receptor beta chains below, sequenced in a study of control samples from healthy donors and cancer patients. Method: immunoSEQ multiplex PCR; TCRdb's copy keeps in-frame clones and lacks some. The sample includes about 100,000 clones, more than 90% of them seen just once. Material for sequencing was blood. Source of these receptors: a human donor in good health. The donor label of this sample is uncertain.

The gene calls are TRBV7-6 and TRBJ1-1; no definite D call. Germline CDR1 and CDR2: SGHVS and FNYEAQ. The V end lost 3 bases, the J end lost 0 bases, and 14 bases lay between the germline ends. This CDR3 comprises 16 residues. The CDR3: CASSFDSGSMNTEAFF. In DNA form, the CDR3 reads TGTGCCAGCAGCTTTGATTCCGGCAGCATGAACACTGAAGCTTTCTTT.

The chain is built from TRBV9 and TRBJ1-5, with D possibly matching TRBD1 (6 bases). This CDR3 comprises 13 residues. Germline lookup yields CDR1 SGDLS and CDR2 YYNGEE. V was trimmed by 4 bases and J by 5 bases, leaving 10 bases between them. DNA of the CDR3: TGTGCCAGCAGCTTGGGGGCAGATCAGCCCCAGCATTTT. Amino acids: CASSLGADQPQHF.

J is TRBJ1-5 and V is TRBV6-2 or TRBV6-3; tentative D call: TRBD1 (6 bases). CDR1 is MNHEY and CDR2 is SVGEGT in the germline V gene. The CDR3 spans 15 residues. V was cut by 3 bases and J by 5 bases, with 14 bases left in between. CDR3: CASSYGGSGYQPQHF. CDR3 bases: TGTGCCAGCAGTTATGGGGGCAGCGGTTATCAGCCCCAGCATTTT.

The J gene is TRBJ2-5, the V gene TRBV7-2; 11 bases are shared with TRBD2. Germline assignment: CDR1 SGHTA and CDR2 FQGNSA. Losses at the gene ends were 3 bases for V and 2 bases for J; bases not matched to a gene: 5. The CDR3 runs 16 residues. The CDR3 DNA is TGTGCCAGCAGCTTGGATAGCGGGGGGGCGCAAGAGACCCAGTACTTC. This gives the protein CASSLDSGGAQETQYF.

CDR3 sequence (DNA): TGTGCCAGCAGTCCCGACAGGGGGCCGAGCTCCTACGAGCAGTACGTC. This gives the protein CASSPDRGPSSYEQYV. V and J are TRBV6-2 or TRBV6-3 and TRBJ2-7; 10 bases agree with TRBD1. V dropped 5 bases and J dropped 0; count of bases not matched to a gene: 7. The germline V gene encodes CDR1 MNHEY and CDR2 SVGEGT. The CDR3 is 16 amino acids.

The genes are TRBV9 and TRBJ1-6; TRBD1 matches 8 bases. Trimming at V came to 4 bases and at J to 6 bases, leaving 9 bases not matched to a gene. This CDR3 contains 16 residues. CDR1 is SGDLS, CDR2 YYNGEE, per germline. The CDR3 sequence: CASSTTGQGTNSPLHF. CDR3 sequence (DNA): TGTGCCAGCAGCACTACAGGACAGGGAACTAATTCACCCCTCCACTTT.